This T cell receptor (beta chain) was recovered during a study of T cell repertoires in cytomegalovirus infection. TCRdb independently ran MiXCR on the reads; one entry per CDR3 protein. The sample records 750,000 to 950,000 distinct CDR3 sequences, roughly 28% being singletons. On this clonotype: The antigen is undetermined.

The CDR3 is 14 amino acids. Germline V gene data show CDR1 as SGHDN and CDR2 as FVKESK. V was trimmed by 4 bases and J by 2 bases, leaving 9 bases between them. This TCR derives from a human donor in good health (CMV status not recorded). Some clones in this sample may be carry-over from other donors' samples. The sequencing here drew on cultured CD8+ T cells from PBMCs, taken from culture after CMV antigen stimulation. The V and J genes are TRBV14 and TRBJ2-1, with D possibly being TRBD1 (5 bases). The CDR3 DNA sequence: TGTGCCAGCAGCCCGTGGACAACCTACAATGAGCAGTTCTTC. The encoded protein is CASSPWTTYNEQFF.